Sequencing of this T cell receptor beta chain was carried out in a study of vaccination and CD4 T cells after COVID-19. Study summary: Stimuli were overlapping spike peptide pools of SARS-CoV-2 and three common cold coronaviruses (HCoV-NL63, HCoV-OC43, HCoV-229E). No peptide, an HIV-1 Nef pool, or a CEFX pool was what each control culture received.

V dropped 4 bases and J dropped 8 bases, with 12 bases sitting between them. Germline V gene data show CDR1 as SEHNR and CDR2 as FQNEAQ (reference sequence). The CDR3 length is 13 residues. The time point is: late sampling 161 to 241 days after vaccination in a few convalescent patients. Sample treatment: roughly ten-day PBMC culture with coronavirus spike peptide pools or control peptides (ViraFEST assay). This clonotype was detected only a few times. Its antigen remains unknown. At the Johns Hopkins FTIC core, DNA taken from cultured CD4+ T cells was sequenced by way of the Oncomine TCR Beta short-read assay. TCRdb recomputed calls from the PCR reads with MiXCR, one row per CDR3 protein. The table has 15,000 to 20,000 distinct CDR3 sequences, around half seen once. Study-wide findings and caveats: For SARS-CoV-2-reactive clonotypes, the median went from approximately 23 to 38, a nonsignificant increase.

The TCR originated in a human donor who had recovered from COVID-19. V and J are TRBV7-9 and TRBJ2-1; D remains ambiguous. This specimen consisted of CD4+ T cells from blood, cultured in vitro, obtained about 7 months after SARS-CoV-2 vaccination. This CDR3 is CASSSPPRHEQFF. The CDR3 DNA sequence: TGTGCCAGCAGCTCTCCCCCGCGGCATGAGCAGTTCTTC.